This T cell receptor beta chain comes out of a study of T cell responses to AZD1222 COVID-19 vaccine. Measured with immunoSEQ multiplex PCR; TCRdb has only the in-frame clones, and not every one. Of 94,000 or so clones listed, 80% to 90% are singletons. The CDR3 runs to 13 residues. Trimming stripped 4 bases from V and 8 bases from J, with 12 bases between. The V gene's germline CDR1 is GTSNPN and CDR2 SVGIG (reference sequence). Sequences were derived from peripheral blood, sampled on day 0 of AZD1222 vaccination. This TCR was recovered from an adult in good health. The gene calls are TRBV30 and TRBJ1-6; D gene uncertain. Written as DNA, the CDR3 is TGTGCCTGGAACCCCTCATCGGATTCACCCCTCCACTTT. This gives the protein CAWNPSSDSPLHF.